The T cell receptor (beta chain) under discussion was sequenced for a study of T cells expressing NK-cell markers. Overall study findings and caveats: Several donors' CD3+CD56-NKG2C+ cells were dominated by the same clonotypes.

Reanalyzing the 5' RACE reads, TCRdb keeps one entry per CDR3 protein, without DNA. This sample's clone table lists 200,000 to 300,000 distinct CDR3 sequences. The CDR3 is 13 residues long. Germline assignment: CDR1 SGHDN and CDR2 FVKESK. With respect to this clonotype: Its antigen is unidentified.

The receptor's source is a woman aged 18-69 years in good health. The chain recombines TRBV14 with TRBJ2-7. Source material: blood T cells: a sorted CD56 or NKG2C T cell subset, CD4+ or CD8+ T cells, or bulk PBMC T cells (not recorded which). The CDR3 region is CASSQAQSYEQYF.